What follows are 19 T cell receptor beta chains derived from one specimen sequenced in a study of shared clonotypes between healthy human individuals. Sequencing used immunoSEQ multiplex PCR; TCRdb keeps in-frame clones, though not all of them. In the table there are approximately 1.9 million clones, approximately 92% of which are singletons. Terminally differentiated effector memory CD45RA+ cells were excluded by CCR7 positive selection of CD45RO-negative cells. The material sequenced was naive CD8+ T cells from PBMCs. The receptors here all came from a man between 18 and 35 years old in good health. Some clones in this sample may be carry-over from other donors' samples.

The count of this clone is one. The rearrangement uses TRBV5-1 and TRBJ2-3, with D unresolved. The CDR3 length is 15 residues. The germline V and J ends were trimmed by 2 bases and 2 bases, with 12 bases remaining between them. Germline V gives CDR1 SGHRS, CDR2 YFSETQ. DNA for the CDR3: TGCGCCAGCAGCTTTTCGGTACGGGTCACAGATACGCAGTATTTT. This sequence encodes CASSFSVRVTDTQYF.

This clone was picked up one time. The chain uses TRBV7-8 and TRBJ2-1; D is tentatively TRBD1 or TRBD2 (5 bases each). This CDR3 has 14 residues. Trimming took 5 bases from V and 7 from J, leaving 15 bases between them. CDR1 and CDR2 (germline): SGHVS, FQNEAQ. CDR3 nucleotides: TGTGCCAGCAGCGGATTTGGGGGTGGGAATGAGCAGTTCTTC. Protein product: CASSGFGGGNEQFF.

Points on this clone: Within the sample, other DNA sequences also encode this same CDR3. J is TRBJ1-2 and V is TRBV25-1; D is unclear. The V end was cut by 3 bases, the J end by 8 bases, with 7 bases between. The V gene's germline CDR1 is MGHDK and CDR2 SYGVNS. The CDR3 extends over 11 amino acids. CDR3 residues: CASSEAGGYTF. Here the CDR3 DNA reads TGTGCCAGCAGTGAGGCGGGGGGCTACACCTTC.

The CDR3 nucleotides read TGTGCCAGCAGTCACCTCGAAGGGTACAATGAGCAGTTCTTC. It specifies CASSHLEGYNEQFF. The rearrangement joins TRBV7-2 to TRBJ2-1; D ambiguous. V was pared by 6 bases and J by 4 bases, with 13 bases between. From germline, CDR1 is SGHTA and CDR2 FQGNSA. The CDR3 runs 14 residues.

This chain's CDR3 is CATSRDLRDRGYQPQHF. The DNA for the CDR3 is TGTGCCACCAGCAGAGATCTTCGGGACAGGGGGTATCAGCCCCAGCATTTT. V usage is TRBV15 and J usage is TRBJ1-5; 11 positions agree with TRBD1. CDR1 and CDR2 from the germline V gene are LNHNV and YYDKDF (reference sequence). Losses at the gene ends were 0 bases for V and 5 bases for J; bases not matched to a gene: 6. The CDR3 contains 17 residues.

The chain joins TRBV4-3 to TRBJ1-4; the D is unclear. The CDR3 runs 17 residues. CDR1 and CDR2 from the germline V gene are LGHNA and YSLEER. The V and J ends lost 0 bases and 6 bases respectively, with 17 bases between them. CDR3 nucleotide sequence: TGCGCCAGCAGCCAAGATTCAATGGCCGCGGTAGATGAAAAACTGTTTTTT. It encodes CASSQDSMAAVDEKLFF.

The V and J genes are TRBV6-5 and TRBJ2-7; possibly TRBD2 for D (5 bases). V lost 2 bases and J 4 bases, leaving 12 bases between the germline ends. Germline CDR1 reads MNHEY; CDR2 reads SVGAGI. The CDR3 runs to 14 residues. This CDR3 reads CASSYQDGIYEQYF. The CDR3 DNA sequence: TGTGCCAGCAGTTACCAGGACGGGATATACGAGCAGTACTTC.

V is TRBV7-8 and J is TRBJ1-4; 8 bases line up with TRBD1. Germline loops: CDR1 SGHVS, CDR2 FQNEAQ. This CDR3 is 15 amino acids long. The V and J ends lost 1 base and 8 bases, in that order; junction bases with no gene match: 6. This CDR3 reads CASSLGTGNREKLFF. Here the CDR3 DNA reads TGTGCCAGCAGCTTAGGGACAGGGAATCGCGAAAAACTGTTTTTT. Together with reference TRBV7-8 and TRBJ1-4, the CDR3 gives the full variable domain: GAGVSQSPRYKVAKRGQDVALRCDPISGHVSLFWYQQALGQGPEFLTYFQNEAQLDKSGLPSDRFFAERPEGSVSTLKIQRTQQEDSAVYLCASSLGTGNREKLFFGSGTQLSVL.

The rearrangement links TRBV14 to TRBJ2-3; D not resolved. The CDR3 covers 16 residues. Germline CDR1 and CDR2: SGHDN and FVKESK. V lost 1 base and J 2 bases, leaving 13 bases between the germline ends. This CDR3 reads CASSQVAVHYTDTQYF. CDR3 bases: TGTGCCAGCAGCCAAGTGGCGGTACACTACACAGATACGCAGTATTTT.

The V and J genes are TRBV28 and TRBJ2-2; D gene unclear. The length of the CDR3 is 13 residues. Deletions cut 3 bases from V and 7 bases from J, with 9 bases between. The germline V gene has CDR1 MDHEN and CDR2 SYDVKM. The CDR3 spells CASSFNIIGELFF. The CDR3 DNA sequence: TGTGCCAGCAGTTTCAATATCATCGGGGAGCTGTTTTTT.

The genes are TRBV9 and TRBJ2-7, with D hard to call. The CDR3 loop spans 14 amino acids. V lost 3 bases and J 2 bases, leaving 12 bases between the germline ends. Looked up from germline, CDR1 is SGDLS and CDR2 is YYNGEE. The CDR3 DNA is TGTGCCAGCAGCGCTGGAGCCCCTGCCTACGAGCAGTACTTC. It specifies CASSAGAPAYEQYF.

The chain joins TRBV9 to TRBJ2-3; TRBD2 matches at 11 bases. CDR3 length: 15 amino acids. J was trimmed by 4 bases and V by 4 bases; bases with no gene match: 5. CDR1 and CDR2 from the germline V gene are SGDLS and YYNGEE. CDR3 amino acids: CASSSGTSGSDTQYF. The CDR3 DNA is TGTGCCAGCAGCTCAGGGACTAGCGGCTCAGATACGCAGTATTTT.

The chain employs TRBV19 and TRBJ1-1; TRBD1 is a possible D gene (6 bases). This CDR3 contains 17 residues. Germline assignment: CDR1 LNHDA and CDR2 SQIVND (reference sequence). Trimming took off 2 bases at V and 0 bases at J, with 16 bases between the two ends. DNA for the CDR3: TGTGCCAGTAGTATATCCCTCGGGGGCGGCATGAACACTGAAGCTTTCTTT. Residues: CASSISLGGGMNTEAFF. Combining the CDR3 with reference TRBV19 and TRBJ1-1 gives the whole variable domain DGGITQSPKYLFRKEGQNVTLSCEQNLNHDAMYWYRQDPGQGLRLIYYSQIVNDFQKGDIAEGYSVSREKKESFPLTVTSAQKNPTAFYLCASSISLGGGMNTEAFFGQGTRLTVV.

In its sample, this clone was seen once. The chain uses TRBV7-9 and TRBJ2-1; TRBD2 is a possible D gene (5 bases). The CDR3 has 15 residues. Germline V lookup: CDR1 SEHNR, CDR2 FQNEAQ (reference sequence). Between the trimmed V and J ends, which lost 5 bases and 6 bases, there was a span of 17 bases. CDR3 bases: TGTGCCAGCAGCCCTAGCCCCGTATCTCGCAATGAGCAGTTCTTC. It is translated as CASSPSPVSRNEQFF.

The chain combines TRBV5-1 with TRBJ2-2, with D possibly being TRBD1 (6 bases). V dropped 4 bases and J dropped 3 bases, with 16 bases sitting between them. CDR1 and CDR2 from the germline V gene are SGHRS and YFSETQ. CDR3 size: 16 residues. CDR3 DNA sequence: TGCGCCAGCAGCCTTGGGTACAGGGCGGACACCGGGGAGCTGTTTTTT. Its protein product is CASSLGYRADTGELFF.

This chain uses TRBV2 with TRBJ1-2; D is perhaps TRBD1 (5 bases). Looked up from germline, CDR1 is SNHLY and CDR2 is FYNNEI. V lost 3 bases and J lost 3, with 23 bases in between. This CDR3 comprises 18 residues. The CDR3 loop is CASSDWDPWGRKDYGYTF. The CDR3 region has the DNA TGTGCCAGCAGTGACTGGGATCCCTGGGGGAGAAAGGACTATGGCTACACCTTC.

The J gene is TRBJ2-1, the V gene TRBV2, with D possibly being TRBD2 (6 bases). The length of the CDR3 is 16 residues. V was clipped by 6 bases and J by 5 bases, with 20 bases between them. CDR1 and CDR2 (germline): SNHLY, FYNNEI. The CDR3 reads CASRMNFGTLHNEQFF. The CDR3, as DNA: TGTGCCAGCAGGATGAATTTCGGGACTCTCCACAATGAGCAGTTCTTC.

The chain combines TRBV10-3 with TRBJ2-5; possibly TRBD1 or TRBD2 for D (5 bases each). CDR3 length: 14 amino acids. V was clipped by 7 bases and J by 1 base, with 13 bases between them. The germline CDR1 and CDR2 sequences are ENHRY and SYGVKD. The CDR3 DNA reads as TGTGCCATCAAGACGGCCGGGGCCCAAGAGACCCAGTACTTC. Its protein product is CAIKTAGAQETQYF.

This clone was seen a few times. V gene TRBV30 combines with J gene TRBJ1-2; the D is unclear. CDR1 and CDR2 (germline): GTSNPN, SVGIG (reference sequence). V was shortened by 0 bases and J by 8 bases, with 10 bases between the two germline ends. The CDR3 runs to 12 residues. CDR3 coding DNA: TGTGCCTGGAGTGTTGGATCGCCGGGCTACACCTTC. This sequence encodes CAWSVGSPGYTF.